This TCR beta chain was documented in a study of PD-L1 blockade in urothelial cancer. Across the whole study: T cells numbered a median of around 150,000 in the blood samples. Study conclusions and caveats: Tumor-linked clones in blood grew more by 3 weeks in durable-benefit patients.

Worth noting for this clone: What it recognizes is unknown.

Documented time point: peripheral blood 6 weeks after treatment start. V was pared by 0 bases and J by 3 bases, with 9 bases between. This CDR3 is 14 amino acids long. Germline lookup yields CDR1 SGHRS and CDR2 YFSETQ. Each PCR contained spiked-in synthetic TCR analog templates. Libraries were prepared by immunoSEQ multiplex PCR; TCRdb keeps only in-frame clonotypes and omits some of them. The sample consists of around 100,000 clones, around 93% of them appearing once. This specimen was PBMCs, taken around atezolizumab (anti-PD-L1) treatment. This sequence joins TRBV5-1 and TRBJ2-5; the D is unclear. The TCR comes from a man aged 55 to 70 with urothelial cancer. CDR3: CASSLVRDKETQYF. The CDR3 DNA reads TGCGCCAGCAGCTTGGTCCGAGACAAAGAGACCCAGTACTTC. The whole variable domain, remainder taken from reference TRBV5-1 and TRBJ2-5, is KAGVTQTPRYLIKTRGQQVTLSCSPISGHRSVSWYQQTPGQGLQFLFEYFSETQRNKGNFPGRFSGRQFSNSRSEMNVSTLELGDSALYLCASSLVRDKETQYFGPGTRLLVL.